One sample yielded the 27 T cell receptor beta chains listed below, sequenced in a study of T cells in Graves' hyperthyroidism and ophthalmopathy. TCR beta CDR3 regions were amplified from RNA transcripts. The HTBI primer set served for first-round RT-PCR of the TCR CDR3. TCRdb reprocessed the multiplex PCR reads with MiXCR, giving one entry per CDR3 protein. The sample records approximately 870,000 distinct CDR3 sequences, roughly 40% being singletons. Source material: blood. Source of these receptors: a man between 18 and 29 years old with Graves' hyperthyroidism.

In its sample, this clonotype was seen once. The chain's CDR3 is CASRAYQERTGELFF. CDR3 sequence (DNA): TGTGCCAGCAGGGCGTATCAGGAGAGGACCGGGGAGCTGTTTTTT. The rearrangement joins TRBV7-9 to TRBJ2-2; D unresolved. Trimming shortened V by 6 bases and J by 5 bases, and 16 bases separated the two germline ends. CDR1 and CDR2 (germline): SEHNR, FQNEAQ (reference sequence). The CDR3 is 15 residues long.

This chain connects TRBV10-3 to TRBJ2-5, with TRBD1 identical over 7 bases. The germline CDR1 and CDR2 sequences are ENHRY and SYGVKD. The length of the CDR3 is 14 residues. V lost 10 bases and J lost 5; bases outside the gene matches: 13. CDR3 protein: CASRTGTVGETQYF. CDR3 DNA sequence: TGTGCCAGCAGAACCGGGACAGTGGGGGAGACCCAGTACTTC.

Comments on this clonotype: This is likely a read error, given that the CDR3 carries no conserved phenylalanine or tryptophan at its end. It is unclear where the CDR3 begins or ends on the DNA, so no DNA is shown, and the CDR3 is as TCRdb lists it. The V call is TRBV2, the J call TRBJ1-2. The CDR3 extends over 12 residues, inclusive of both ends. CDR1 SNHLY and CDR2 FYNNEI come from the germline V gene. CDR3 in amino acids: CAISEGGTGNTL.

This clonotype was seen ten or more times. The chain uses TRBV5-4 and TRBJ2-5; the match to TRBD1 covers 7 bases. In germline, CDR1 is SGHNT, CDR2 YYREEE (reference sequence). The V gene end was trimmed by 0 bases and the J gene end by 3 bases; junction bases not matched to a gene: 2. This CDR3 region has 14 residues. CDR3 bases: TGTGCCAGCAGCTTGGGACAGGGTAAAGAGACCCAGTACTTC. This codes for CASSLGQGKETQYF. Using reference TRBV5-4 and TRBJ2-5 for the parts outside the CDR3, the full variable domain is ETGVTQSPTHLIKTRGQQVTLRCSSQSGHNTVSWYQQALGQGPQFIFQYYREEENGRGNFPPRFSGLQFPNYSSELNVNALELDDSALYLCASSLGQGKETQYFGPGTRLLVL.

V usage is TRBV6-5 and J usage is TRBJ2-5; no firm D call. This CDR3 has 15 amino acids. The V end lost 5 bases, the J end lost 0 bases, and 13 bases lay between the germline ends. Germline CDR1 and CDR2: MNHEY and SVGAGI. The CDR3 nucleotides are TGTGCCAGCAGTCACACCCAGAGGTACCAAGAGACCCAGTACTTC. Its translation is CASSHTQRYQETQYF.

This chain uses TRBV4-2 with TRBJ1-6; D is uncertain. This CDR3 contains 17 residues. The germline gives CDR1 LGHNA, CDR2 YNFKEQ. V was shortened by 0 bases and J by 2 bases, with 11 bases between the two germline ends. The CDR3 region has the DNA TGTGCCAGCAGCCAAGAGACGGGGATTACCTATAATTCACCCCTCCACTTT. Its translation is CASSQETGITYNSPLHF.

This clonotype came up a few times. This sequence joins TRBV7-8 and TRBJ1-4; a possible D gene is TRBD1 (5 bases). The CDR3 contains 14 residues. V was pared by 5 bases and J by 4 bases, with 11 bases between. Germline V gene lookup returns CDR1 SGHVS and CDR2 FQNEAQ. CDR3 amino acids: CASSPRQFNEKLFF. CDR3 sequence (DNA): TGTGCCAGCAGCCCACGACAGTTTAATGAAAAACTGTTTTTT.

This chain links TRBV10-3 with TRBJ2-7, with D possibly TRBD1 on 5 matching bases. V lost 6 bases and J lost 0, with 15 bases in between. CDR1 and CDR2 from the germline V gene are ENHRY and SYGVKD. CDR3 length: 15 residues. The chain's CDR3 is CAISPRTPISYEQYF. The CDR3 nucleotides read TGTGCCATCAGCCCCAGGACACCGATCTCCTACGAGCAGTACTTC.

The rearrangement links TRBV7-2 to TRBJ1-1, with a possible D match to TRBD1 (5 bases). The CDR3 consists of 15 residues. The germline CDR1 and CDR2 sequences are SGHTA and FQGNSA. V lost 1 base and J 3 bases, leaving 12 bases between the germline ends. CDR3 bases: TGTGCCAGCAGCTTAGGGCGGGGGGGACACACTGAAGCTTTCTTT. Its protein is CASSLGRGGHTEAFF.

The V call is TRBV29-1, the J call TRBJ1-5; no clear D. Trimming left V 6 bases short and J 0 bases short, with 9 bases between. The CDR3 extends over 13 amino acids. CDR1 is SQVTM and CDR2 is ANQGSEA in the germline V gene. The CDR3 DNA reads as TGCAGCGTGACATACAATAGCAATCAGCCCCAGCATTTT. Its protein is CSVTYNSNQPQHF.

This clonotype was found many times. The CDR3 coding sequence is TGTGCCATCGACCCCACAGGGGGGGACGAGCAGTACTTC. It yields the protein CAIDPTGGDEQYF. The genes are TRBV10-3 and TRBJ2-7, with D maybe TRBD1 (8 bases). Deletions cut 8 bases from V and 5 bases from J, with 16 bases between. Germline CDR1 is ENHRY and CDR2 is SYGVKD. The CDR3 is made up of 13 amino acids.

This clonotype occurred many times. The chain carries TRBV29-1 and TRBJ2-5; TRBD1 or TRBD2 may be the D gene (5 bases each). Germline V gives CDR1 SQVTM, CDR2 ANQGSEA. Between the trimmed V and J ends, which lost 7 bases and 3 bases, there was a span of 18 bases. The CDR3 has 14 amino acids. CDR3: CSAGPGHNKETQYF. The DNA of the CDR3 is TGCAGCGCGGGGCCTGGGCACAATAAAGAGACCCAGTACTTC.

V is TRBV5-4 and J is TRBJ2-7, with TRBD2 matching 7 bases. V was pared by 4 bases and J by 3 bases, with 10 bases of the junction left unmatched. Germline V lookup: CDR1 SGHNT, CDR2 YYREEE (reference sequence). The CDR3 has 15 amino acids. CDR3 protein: CASSPSGLGNYEQYF. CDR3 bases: TGTGCCAGCAGCCCCTCTGGACTAGGAAACTACGAGCAGTACTTC.

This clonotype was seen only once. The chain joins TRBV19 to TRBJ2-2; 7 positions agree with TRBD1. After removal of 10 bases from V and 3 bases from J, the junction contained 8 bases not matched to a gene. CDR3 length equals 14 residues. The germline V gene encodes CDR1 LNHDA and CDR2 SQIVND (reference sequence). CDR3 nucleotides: TGTGCCACTACAACAGGGGAGTACACCGGGGAGCTGTTTTTT. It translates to CATTTGEYTGELFF.

CDR3 residues: CASSIGGDGYTF. In DNA, the CDR3 is TGTGCCAGCTCGATCGGAGGAGACGGCTACACCTTC. This chain joins TRBV12-3 or TRBV12-4 and TRBJ1-2; D ambiguous. This CDR3 is 12 amino acids long. V dropped 8 bases and J dropped 8 bases, with 15 bases sitting between them.

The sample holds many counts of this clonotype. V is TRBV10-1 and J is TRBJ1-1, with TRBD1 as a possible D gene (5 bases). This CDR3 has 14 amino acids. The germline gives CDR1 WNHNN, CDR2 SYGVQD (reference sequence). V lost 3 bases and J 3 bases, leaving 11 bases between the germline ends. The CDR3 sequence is CASSDGGGYTEAFF. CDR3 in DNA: TGCGCCAGCAGTGATGGCGGGGGGTACACTGAAGCTTTCTTT.

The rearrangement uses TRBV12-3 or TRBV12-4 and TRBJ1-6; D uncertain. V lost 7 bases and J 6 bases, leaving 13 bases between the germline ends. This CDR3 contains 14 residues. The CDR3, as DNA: TGTGCCAGCATGGGGTTCCGGGGTAATTCACCCCTCCACTTT. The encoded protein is CASMGFRGNSPLHF.

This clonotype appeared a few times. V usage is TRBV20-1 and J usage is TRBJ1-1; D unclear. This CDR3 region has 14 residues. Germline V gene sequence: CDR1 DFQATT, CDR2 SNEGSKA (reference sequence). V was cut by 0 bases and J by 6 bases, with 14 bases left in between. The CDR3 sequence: CSARDAEGYPEAFF. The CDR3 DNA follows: TGCAGTGCTAGAGATGCGGAGGGATACCCTGAAGCTTTCTTT.

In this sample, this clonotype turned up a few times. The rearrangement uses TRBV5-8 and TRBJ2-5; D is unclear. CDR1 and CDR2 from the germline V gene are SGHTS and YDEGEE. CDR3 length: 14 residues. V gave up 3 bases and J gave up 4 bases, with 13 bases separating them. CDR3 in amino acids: CASSYPQTAETQYF. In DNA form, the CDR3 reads TGTGCCAGCAGCTACCCACAGACGGCAGAGACCCAGTACTTC.

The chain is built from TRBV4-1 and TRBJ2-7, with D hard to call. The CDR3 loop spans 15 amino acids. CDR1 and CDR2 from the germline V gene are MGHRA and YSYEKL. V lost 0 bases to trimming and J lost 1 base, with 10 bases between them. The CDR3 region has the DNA TGCGCCAGCAGCCAAGAGCCGTCCGGATCCTACGAGCAGTACTTC. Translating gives CASSQEPSGSYEQYF.

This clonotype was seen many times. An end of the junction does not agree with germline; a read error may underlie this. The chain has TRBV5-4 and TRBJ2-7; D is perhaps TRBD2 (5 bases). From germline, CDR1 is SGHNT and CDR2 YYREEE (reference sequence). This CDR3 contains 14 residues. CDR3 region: CASSLGAGFYEQYF. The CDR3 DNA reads TGCGCCAGCAGCTTGGGAGCAGGATTCTACGAGCAGTACTTC.

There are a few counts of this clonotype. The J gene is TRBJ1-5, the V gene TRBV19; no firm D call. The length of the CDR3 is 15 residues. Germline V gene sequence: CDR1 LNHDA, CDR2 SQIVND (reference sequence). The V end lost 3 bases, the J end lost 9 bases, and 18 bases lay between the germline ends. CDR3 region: CASSIEAVGVSPQHF. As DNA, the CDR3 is TGTGCCAGTAGTATTGAGGCGGTCGGGGTATCGCCCCAGCATTTT.

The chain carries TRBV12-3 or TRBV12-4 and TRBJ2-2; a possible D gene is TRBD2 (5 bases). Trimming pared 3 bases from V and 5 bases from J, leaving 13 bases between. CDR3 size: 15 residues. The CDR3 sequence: CASSFLGSGTGELFF. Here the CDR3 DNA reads TGTGCCAGCAGTTTTCTAGGGAGTGGGACCGGGGAGCTGTTTTTT.

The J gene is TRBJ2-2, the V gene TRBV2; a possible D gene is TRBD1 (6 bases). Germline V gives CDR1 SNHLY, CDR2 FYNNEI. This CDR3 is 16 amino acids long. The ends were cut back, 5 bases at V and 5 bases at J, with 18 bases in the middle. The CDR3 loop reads CASSLLGQPKTGELFF. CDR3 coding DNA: TGTGCCAGCAGTCTGTTAGGACAGCCTAAGACCGGGGAGCTGTTTTTT.

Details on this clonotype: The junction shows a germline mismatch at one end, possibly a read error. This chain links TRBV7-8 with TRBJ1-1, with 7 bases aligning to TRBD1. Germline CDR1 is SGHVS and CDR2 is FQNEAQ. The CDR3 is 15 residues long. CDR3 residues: CASSPRQGQNTVAFF. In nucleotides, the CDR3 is TGTGCCAGCAGCCCCCGACAGGGACAGAACACTGTAGCTTTCTTT.

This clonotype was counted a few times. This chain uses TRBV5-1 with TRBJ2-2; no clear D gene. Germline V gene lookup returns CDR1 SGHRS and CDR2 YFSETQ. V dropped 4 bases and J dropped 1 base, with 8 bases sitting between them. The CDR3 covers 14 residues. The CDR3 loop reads CASSTTVNTGELFF. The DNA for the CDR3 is TGCGCCAGCAGCACGACGGTGAACACCGGGGAGCTGTTTTTT.

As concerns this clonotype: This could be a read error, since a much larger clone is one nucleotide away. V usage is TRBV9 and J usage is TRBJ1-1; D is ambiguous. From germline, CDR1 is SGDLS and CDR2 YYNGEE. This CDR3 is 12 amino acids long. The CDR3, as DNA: TGTGCCAGCAGCGCGCTGGTGGCGGGAGCTTCCTTT. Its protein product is CASSALVAGASF.